The 12 T cell receptor beta chains below all came from one sample that was sequenced in a study of post-analysis software for immune sequencing data. Study-wide points: Patients carried four or five TRBV segments more frequently than controls did, and TRBV5-6, TRBV5-1 and TRBV20-1 were among them.

The antigens of these receptors remain unknown. Prepared TCR beta cDNA libraries contained unique molecular identifiers. Using its own MiXCR run on the PCR reads, TCRdb lists one record per CDR3 protein. The sample consists of under 900,000 distinct CDR3 sequences, roughly 50% of them appearing once. Sequenced: blood. These receptors all stem from a girl aged 5 to 17 with multiple sclerosis.

The chain carries TRBV5-1 and TRBJ2-5, with TRBD1 as a possible D gene (6 bases). In germline, CDR1 is SGHRS, CDR2 YFSETQ. The CDR3 consists of 16 residues. V lost 3 bases to trimming and J lost 4 bases, with 19 bases between them. CDR3 nucleotide sequence: TGCGCCAGCAGCTCACAGGGTTCAGTACTTGGAGAGACCCAGTACTTC. The encoded protein is CASSSQGSVLGETQYF.

A single count supports this clonotype. The V gene is TRBV20-1, the J gene TRBJ2-1, with 9 bases aligning to TRBD1. J was trimmed by 3 bases and V by 5 bases; bases with no gene match: 8. This CDR3 has 15 residues. From germline, CDR1 is DFQATT and CDR2 SNEGSKA (reference sequence). CDR3 sequence (DNA): TGCAGTGCTCTCCCTTGGACAGGGGTCTACAATGAGCAGTTCTTC. It translates to CSALPWTGVYNEQFF.

CDR3 nucleotide sequence: TGCAGTGCTAGAGATGGGACTAGCGCCTACGAGCAGTACTTC. This gives the protein CSARDGTSAYEQYF. The chain joins TRBV20-1 to TRBJ2-7, with 10 bases that match TRBD2. Germline values: CDR1 DFQATT, CDR2 SNEGSKA (reference sequence). V shed 0 bases and J 2 bases; nucleotides not matched to a gene: 1. The CDR3 covers 14 residues.

CDR3 loop: CASSEVFTYEQYF. As DNA, the CDR3 is TGTGCCAGCAGTGAGGTGTTCACCTACGAGCAGTACTTC. The chain employs TRBV2 and TRBJ2-7; no definite D call. The CDR3 is 13 residues long. From germline, CDR1 is SNHLY and CDR2 FYNNEI. Trimming left V 3 bases short and J 2 bases short, with 8 bases between.

This clonotype was counted a few times. V usage is TRBV11-1 and J usage is TRBJ1-1; tentatively, D is TRBD1 (6 bases). The germline V gene has CDR1 SGHAT and CDR2 FQDESV (reference sequence). The length of the CDR3 is 15 residues. Trimming removed 2 bases at V and 1 base at J, with 11 bases between. The CDR3 DNA sequence: TGTGCCAGCAGCTTATATCGGGGGGCGAACACTGAAGCTTTCTTT. This encodes CASSLYRGANTEAFF.

This clonotype occurred once. This chain links TRBV20-1 with TRBJ2-7; D remains ambiguous. In germline, CDR1 is DFQATT, CDR2 SNEGSKA (reference sequence). This CDR3 spans 14 amino acids. With 0 bases removed from V and 2 bases from J, the gap between germline ends came to 11 bases. The CDR3 coding sequence is TGCAGTGCTAGAGACGACGAGGAAACCTACGAGCAGTACTTC. Translated, it gives CSARDDEETYEQYF.

The genes are TRBV18 and TRBJ2-5; D ambiguous. V dropped 2 bases and J dropped 2 bases, with 9 bases sitting between them. Germline assignment: CDR1 KGHSH and CDR2 LQKENI. This CDR3 is 14 amino acids long. The CDR3 loop reads CASSPGPRQETQYF. Here the CDR3 DNA reads TGTGCCAGCTCACCAGGGCCCCGTCAAGAGACCCAGTACTTC.

V gene TRBV5-5 combines with J gene TRBJ1-6, with TRBD1 identical over 9 bases. The V segment lost 4 bases and the J segment 13 bases; nucleotides outside the gene matches: 9. The CDR3 totals 14 residues. Looked up from germline, CDR1 is SGHKS and CDR2 is YYEKEE (reference sequence). The CDR3 is CASSPGTGLSPLHF. The CDR3 coding sequence is TGTGCCAGCAGCCCCGGGACAGGGTTGTCGCCCCTCCACTTT.

The chain carries TRBV10-3 and TRBJ2-3, with D possibly matching TRBD1 (6 bases). Germline CDR1 and CDR2: ENHRY and SYGVKD. V was shortened by 6 bases and J by 8 bases, with 21 bases between the two germline ends. This CDR3 comprises 15 residues. The CDR3 is CAISPGTRAPGTQYF. In nucleotides, the CDR3 is TGTGCCATCAGCCCCGGGACACGGGCCCCAGGTACGCAGTATTTT.

This clonotype has a handful of counts. This chain connects TRBV4-1 to TRBJ2-5, with D perhaps TRBD1 (5 bases). The DNA end lines up better with TRBJ2-7; the J call may be wrong. The CDR3 covers 14 residues. Germline V gene lookup returns CDR1 MGHRA and CDR2 YSYEKL. CDR3: CASSQAQGVHEQYF. CDR3 coding DNA: TGCGCCAGCAGCCAAGCTCAGGGTGTCCACGAGCAGTACTTC.

This chain joins TRBV12-3 or TRBV12-4 and TRBJ1-4; D possibly corresponds to TRBD1 (6 bases). This CDR3 comprises 14 residues. Trimming cost V 3 bases and J 5 bases, with 10 bases left between them. This CDR3 reads CASSFRQGNEKLFF. CDR3 sequence (DNA): TGTGCCAGCAGTTTCAGGCAGGGGAATGAAAAACTGTTTTTT.

This clonotype was observed a handful of times. The chain links TRBV19 to TRBJ2-6; TRBD1 matches 8 bases. From germline, CDR1 is LNHDA and CDR2 SQIVND (reference sequence). V trimming: 5 bases; J trimming: 0 bases; junction bases outside the gene matches: 12. This CDR3 comprises 19 residues. The CDR3 loop is CASSLDLGQGSSGANVLTF. The CDR3 nucleotides are TGTGCCAGTAGTCTTGACCTAGGACAGGGTAGCTCTGGGGCCAACGTCCTGACTTTC.